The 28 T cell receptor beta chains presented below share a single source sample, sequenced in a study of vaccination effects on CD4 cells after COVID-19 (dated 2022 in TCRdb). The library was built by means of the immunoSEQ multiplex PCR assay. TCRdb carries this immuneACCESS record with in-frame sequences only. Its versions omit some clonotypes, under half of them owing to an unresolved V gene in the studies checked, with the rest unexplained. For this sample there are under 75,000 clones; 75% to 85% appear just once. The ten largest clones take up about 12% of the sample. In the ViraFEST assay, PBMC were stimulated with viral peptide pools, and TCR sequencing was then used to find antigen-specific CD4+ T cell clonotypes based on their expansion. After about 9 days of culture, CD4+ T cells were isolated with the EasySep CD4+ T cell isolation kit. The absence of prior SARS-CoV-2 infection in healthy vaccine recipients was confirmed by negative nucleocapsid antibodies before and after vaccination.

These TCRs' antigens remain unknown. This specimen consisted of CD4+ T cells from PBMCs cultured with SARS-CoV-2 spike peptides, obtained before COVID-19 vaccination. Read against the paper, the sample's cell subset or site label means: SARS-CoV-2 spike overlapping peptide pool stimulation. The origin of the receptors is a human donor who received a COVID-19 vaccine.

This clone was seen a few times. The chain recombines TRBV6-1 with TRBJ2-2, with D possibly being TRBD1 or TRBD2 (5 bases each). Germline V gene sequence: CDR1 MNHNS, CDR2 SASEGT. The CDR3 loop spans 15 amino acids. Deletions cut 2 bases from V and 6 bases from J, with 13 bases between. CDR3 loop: CASSERVGVPGELFF. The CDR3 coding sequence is TGTGCCAGCAGTGAAAGGGTGGGGGTACCCGGGGAGCTGTTTTTT.

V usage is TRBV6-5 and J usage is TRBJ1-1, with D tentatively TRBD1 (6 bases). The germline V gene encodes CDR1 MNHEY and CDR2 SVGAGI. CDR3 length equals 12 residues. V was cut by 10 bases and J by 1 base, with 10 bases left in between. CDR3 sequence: CANRAPNTEAFF. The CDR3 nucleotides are TGTGCCAACAGGGCCCCGAACACTGAAGCTTTCTTT.

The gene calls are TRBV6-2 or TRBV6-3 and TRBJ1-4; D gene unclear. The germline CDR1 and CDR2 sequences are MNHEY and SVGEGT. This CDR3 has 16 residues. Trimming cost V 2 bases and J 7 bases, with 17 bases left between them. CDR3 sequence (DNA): TGTGCCAGCAGTTACCCCCTGATAGGGAGGCGTGAAAAACTGTTTTTT. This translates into CASSYPLIGRREKLFF.

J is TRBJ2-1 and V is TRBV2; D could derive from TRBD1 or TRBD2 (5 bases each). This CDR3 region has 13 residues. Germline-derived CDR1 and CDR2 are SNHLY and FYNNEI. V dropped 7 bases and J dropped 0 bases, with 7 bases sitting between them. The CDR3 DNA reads TGTGCCAGCAAGAGGGGCTCCTACAATGAGCAGTTCTTC. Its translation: CASKRGSYNEQFF.

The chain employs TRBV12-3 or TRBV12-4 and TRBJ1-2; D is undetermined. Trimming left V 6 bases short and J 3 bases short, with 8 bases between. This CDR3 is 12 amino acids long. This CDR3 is CASSRIYYGYTF. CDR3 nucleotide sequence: TGTGCCAGCAGCCGGATCTACTATGGCTACACCTTC.

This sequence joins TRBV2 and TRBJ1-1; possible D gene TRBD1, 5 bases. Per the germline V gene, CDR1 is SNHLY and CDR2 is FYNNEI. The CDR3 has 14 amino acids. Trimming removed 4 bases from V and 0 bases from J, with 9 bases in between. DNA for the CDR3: TGTGCCAGCAGTGTACGGGGGTTGAACACTGAAGCTTTCTTT. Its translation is CASSVRGLNTEAFF.

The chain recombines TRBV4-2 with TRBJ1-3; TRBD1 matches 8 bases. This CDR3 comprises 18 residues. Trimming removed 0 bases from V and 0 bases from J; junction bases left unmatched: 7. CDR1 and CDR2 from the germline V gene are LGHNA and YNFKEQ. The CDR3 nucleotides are TGTGCCAGCAGCCAAGATGTGGGACAGGCCCGCTCTGGAAACACCATATATTTT. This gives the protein CASSQDVGQARSGNTIYF.

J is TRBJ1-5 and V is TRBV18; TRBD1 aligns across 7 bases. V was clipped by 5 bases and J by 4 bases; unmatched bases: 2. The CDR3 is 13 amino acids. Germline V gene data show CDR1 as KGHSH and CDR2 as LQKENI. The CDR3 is CASSEGANQPQHF. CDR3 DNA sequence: TGTGCCAGCTCAGAGGGGGCGAATCAGCCCCAGCATTTT.

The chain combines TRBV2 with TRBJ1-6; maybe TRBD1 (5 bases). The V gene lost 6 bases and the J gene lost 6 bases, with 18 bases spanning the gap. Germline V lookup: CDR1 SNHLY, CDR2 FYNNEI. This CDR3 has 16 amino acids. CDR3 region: CASSPNPGILNSPLHF. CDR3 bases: TGTGCCAGCAGCCCAAACCCAGGGATCCTTAATTCACCCCTCCACTTT.

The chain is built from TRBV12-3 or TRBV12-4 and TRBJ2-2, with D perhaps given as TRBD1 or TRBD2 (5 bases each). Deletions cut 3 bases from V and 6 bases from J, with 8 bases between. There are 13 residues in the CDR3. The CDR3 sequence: CASSLQGAGELFF. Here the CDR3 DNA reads TGTGCCAGCAGTTTGCAGGGAGCCGGGGAGCTGTTTTTT.

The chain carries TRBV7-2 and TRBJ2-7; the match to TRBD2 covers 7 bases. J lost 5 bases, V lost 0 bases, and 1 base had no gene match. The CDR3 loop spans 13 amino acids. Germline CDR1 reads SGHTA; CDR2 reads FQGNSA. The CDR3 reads CASSLALADEQYV. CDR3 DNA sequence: TGTGCCAGCAGCTTAGCTCTAGCGGACGAGCAGTACGTC.

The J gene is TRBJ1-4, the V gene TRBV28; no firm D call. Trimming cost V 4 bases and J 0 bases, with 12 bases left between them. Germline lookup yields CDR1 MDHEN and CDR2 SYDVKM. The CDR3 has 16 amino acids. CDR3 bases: TGTGCCAGCAGTTCTCCCGGGTCTTCAACTAATGAAAAACTGTTTTTT. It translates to CASSSPGSSTNEKLFF.

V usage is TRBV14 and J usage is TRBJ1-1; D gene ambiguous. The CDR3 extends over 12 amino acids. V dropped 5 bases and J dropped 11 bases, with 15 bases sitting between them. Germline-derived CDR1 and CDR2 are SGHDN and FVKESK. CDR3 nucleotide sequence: TGTGCCAGCAGCTTGATGACCGCGGCCGCTTTCTTT. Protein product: CASSLMTAAAFF.

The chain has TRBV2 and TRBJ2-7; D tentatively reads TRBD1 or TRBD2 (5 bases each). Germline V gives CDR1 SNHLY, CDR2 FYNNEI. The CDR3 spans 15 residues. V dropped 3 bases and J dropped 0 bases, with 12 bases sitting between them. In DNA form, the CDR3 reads TGTGCCAGCAGTGAGGGGGTCTTCTACTCCTACGAGCAGTACGTC. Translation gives CASSEGVFYSYEQYV.

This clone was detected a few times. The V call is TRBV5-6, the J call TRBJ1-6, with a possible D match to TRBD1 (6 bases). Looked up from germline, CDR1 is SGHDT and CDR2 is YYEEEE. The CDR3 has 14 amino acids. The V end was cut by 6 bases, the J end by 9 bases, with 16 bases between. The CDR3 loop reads CASTLRGAISPLHF. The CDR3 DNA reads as TGTGCCAGCACCCTCCGGGGGGCAATTTCACCCCTCCACTTT. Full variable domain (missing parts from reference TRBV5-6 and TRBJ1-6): DAGVTQSPTHLIKTRGQQVTLRCSPKSGHDTVSWYQQALGQGPQFIFQYYEEEERQRGNFPDRFSGHQFPNYSSELNVNALLLGDSALYLCASTLRGAISPLHFGNGTRLTVT.

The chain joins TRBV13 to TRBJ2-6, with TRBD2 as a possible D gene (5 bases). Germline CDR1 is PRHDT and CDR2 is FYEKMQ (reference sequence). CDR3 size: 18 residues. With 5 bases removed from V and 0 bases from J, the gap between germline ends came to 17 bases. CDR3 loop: CASSPHREPSSGANVLTF. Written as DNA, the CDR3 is TGTGCCAGCAGCCCGCACCGGGAACCTAGCTCTGGGGCCAACGTCCTGACTTTC.

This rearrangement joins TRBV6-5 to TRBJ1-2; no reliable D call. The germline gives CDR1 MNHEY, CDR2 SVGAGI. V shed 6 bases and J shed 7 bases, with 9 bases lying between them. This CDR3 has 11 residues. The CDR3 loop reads CASRQLSGYTF. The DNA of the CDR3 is TGTGCCAGCAGACAACTCAGTGGCTACACCTTC.

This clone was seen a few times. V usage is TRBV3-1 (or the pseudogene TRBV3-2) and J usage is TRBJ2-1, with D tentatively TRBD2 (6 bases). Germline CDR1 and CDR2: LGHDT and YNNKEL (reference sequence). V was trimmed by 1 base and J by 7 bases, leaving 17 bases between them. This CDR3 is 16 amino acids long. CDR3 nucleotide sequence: TGTGCCAGCAGCCAAGTAGGAGGGTATGTAGTTAATGAGCAGTTCTTC. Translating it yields CASSQVGGYVVNEQFF.

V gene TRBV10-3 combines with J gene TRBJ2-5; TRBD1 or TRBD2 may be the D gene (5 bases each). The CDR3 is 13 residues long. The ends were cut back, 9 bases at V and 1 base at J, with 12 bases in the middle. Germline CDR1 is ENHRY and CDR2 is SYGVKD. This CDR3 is CAIGKGSQETQYF. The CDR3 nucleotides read TGTGCCATAGGCAAGGGGAGCCAAGAGACCCAGTACTTC.

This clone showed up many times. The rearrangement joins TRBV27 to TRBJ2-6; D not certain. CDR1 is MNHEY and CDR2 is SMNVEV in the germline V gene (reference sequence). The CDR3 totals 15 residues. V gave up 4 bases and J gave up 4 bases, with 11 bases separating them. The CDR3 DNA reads TGTGCCAGCAGTTATAGGGTGGTAGGGGCCAACGTCCTGACTTTC. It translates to CASSYRVVGANVLTF.

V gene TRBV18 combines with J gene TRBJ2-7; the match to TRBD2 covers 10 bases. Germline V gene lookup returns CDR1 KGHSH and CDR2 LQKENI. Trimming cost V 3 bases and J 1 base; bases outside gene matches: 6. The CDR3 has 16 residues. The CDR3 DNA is TGTGCCAGCTCACCCGATATAGCGGGGGGATCCTACGAGCAGTACGTC. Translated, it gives CASSPDIAGGSYEQYV.

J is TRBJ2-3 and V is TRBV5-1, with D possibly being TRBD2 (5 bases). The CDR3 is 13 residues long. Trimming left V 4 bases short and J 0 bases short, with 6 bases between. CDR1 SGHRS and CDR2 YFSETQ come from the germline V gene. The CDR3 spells CASSRTSTDTQYF. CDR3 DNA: TGCGCCAGCAGCCGGACTAGCACAGATACGCAGTATTTT. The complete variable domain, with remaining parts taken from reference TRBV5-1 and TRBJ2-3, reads KAGVTQTPRYLIKTRGQQVTLSCSPISGHRSVSWYQQTPGQGLQFLFEYFSETQRNKGNFPGRFSGRQFSNSRSEMNVSTLELGDSALYLCASSRTSTDTQYFGPGTRLTVL.

The CDR3, as DNA: TGCGCCAGCAGCCAAGATAGGGGAGCGGCAGATACGCAGTATTTT. Amino acid sequence: CASSQDRGAADTQYF. V usage is TRBV4-1 and J usage is TRBJ2-3; either TRBD1 or TRBD2 may fit D (5 bases each). The CDR3 sequence is 15 residues long. Germline values: CDR1 MGHRA, CDR2 YSYEKL. Deletions cut 0 bases from V and 4 bases from J, with 11 bases between.

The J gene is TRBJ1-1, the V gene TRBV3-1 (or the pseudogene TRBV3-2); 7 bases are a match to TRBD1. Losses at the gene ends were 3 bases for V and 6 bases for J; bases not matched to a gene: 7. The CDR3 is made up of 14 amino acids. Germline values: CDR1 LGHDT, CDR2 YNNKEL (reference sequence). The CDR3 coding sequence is TGTGCCAGCAGCCATACGACAGGGCAGGCTGAAGCTTTCTTT. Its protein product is CASSHTTGQAEAFF.

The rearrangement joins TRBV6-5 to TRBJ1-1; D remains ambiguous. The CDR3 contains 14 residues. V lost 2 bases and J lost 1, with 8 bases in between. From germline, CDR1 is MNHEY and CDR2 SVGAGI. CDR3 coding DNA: TGTGCCAGCAGTTACGGGTTGGGGAACACTGAAGCTTTCTTT. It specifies CASSYGLGNTEAFF.

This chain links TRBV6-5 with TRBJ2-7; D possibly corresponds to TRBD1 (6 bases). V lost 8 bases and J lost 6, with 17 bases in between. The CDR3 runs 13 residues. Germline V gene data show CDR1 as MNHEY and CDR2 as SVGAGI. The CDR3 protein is CASGYREGGEQYV. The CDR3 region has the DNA TGTGCCAGCGGGTACAGGGAAGGGGGCGAGCAGTACGTC.

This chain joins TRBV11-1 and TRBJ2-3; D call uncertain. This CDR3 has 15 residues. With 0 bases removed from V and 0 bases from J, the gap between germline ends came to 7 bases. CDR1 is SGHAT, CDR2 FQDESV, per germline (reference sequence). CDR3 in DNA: TGTGCCAGCAGCTTAGCGAGGTCGAGCACAGATACGCAGTATTTT. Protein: CASSLARSSTDTQYF.

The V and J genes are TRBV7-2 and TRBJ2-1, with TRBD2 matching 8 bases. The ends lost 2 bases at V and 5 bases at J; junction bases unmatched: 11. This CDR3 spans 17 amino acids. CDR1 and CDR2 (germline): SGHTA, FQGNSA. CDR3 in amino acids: CASSLRRSGGGDNEQFF. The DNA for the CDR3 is TGTGCCAGCAGCTTAAGACGGTCGGGGGGGGGTGACAATGAGCAGTTCTTC. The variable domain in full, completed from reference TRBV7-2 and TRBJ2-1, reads GAGVSQSPSNKVTEKGKDVELRCDPISGHTALYWYRQSLGQGLEFLIYFQGNSAPDKSGLPSDRFSAERTGGSVSTLTIQRTQQEDSAVYLCASSLRRSGGGDNEQFFGPGTRLTVL.